The 2 T cell receptor beta chains reported below all come from one sample, sequenced in a study of T cells in Graves' hyperthyroidism and ophthalmopathy. Researchers amplified the TCR beta CDR3 regions from RNA transcripts. The TCR CDR3 was amplified in a first-round RT-PCR using the HTBI primer set. TCRdb fed the multiplex PCR reads into MiXCR, producing one record per CDR3 protein. The sample holds 300,000 to 450,000 distinct CDR3 sequences, 14% seen once. Sequences were obtained from blood. These receptor sequences come from a woman between 55 and 75 years old with Graves' hyperthyroidism.

This clonotype was counted ten times or more. The rearrangement uses TRBV7-9 and TRBJ2-1, with TRBD1 identical over 10 bases. Germline V lookup: CDR1 SEHNR, CDR2 FQNEAQ (reference sequence). V was clipped by 5 bases and J by 9 bases; unmatched bases: 4. The CDR3 contains 13 residues. CDR3 in DNA: TGTGCCAGCAGCCCCCGGGACAGGGGTGAGCAGTTCTTC. Residues: CASSPRDRGEQFF.

This clonotype was observed at least ten times. The chain uses TRBV2 and TRBJ2-2, with D maybe TRBD1 (5 bases). V dropped 6 bases and J dropped 0 bases, with 11 bases sitting between them. The germline CDR1 and CDR2 sequences are SNHLY and FYNNEI. CDR3 length equals 15 residues. The chain's CDR3 is CASRTDIANTGELFF. DNA of the CDR3: TGTGCCAGCAGGACGGACATCGCGAACACCGGGGAGCTGTTTTTT.